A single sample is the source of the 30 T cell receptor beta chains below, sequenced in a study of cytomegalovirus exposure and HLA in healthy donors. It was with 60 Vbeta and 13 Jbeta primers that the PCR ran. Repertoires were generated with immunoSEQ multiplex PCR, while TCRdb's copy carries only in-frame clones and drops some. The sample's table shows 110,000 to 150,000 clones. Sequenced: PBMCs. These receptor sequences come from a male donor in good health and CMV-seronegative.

The CDR3 spells CASSLGPPWGEAFF. The DNA of the CDR3 is TGTGCCAGCAGCTTAGGTCCTCCATGGGGCGAAGCTTTCTTT. The V gene is TRBV7-6, the J gene TRBJ1-1; a weak D match, TRBD1 (5 bases). V lost 1 base to trimming and J lost 8 bases, with 14 bases between them. CDR1 and CDR2 (germline): SGHVS, FNYEAQ. The CDR3 runs 14 residues.

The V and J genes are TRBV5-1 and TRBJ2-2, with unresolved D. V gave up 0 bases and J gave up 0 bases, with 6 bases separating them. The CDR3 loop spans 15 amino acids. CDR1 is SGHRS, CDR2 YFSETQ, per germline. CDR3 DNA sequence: TGCGCCAGCAGCTTGGGGCCTCCGAACACCGGGGAGCTGTTTTTT. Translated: CASSLGPPNTGELFF.

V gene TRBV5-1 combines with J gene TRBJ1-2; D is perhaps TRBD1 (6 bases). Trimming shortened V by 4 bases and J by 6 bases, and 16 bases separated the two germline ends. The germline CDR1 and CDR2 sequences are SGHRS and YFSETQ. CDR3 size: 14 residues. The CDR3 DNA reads TGCGCCAGCAGCCCCACAAACCAGGGGCATGGCTACACCTTC. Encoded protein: CASSPTNQGHGYTF.

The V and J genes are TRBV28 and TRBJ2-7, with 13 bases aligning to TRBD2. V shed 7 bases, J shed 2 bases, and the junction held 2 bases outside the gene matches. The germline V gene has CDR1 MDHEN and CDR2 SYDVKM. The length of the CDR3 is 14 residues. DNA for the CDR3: TGTGCCAGCAAACTAGCGGGGGGGACCTACGAGCAGTACTTC. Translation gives CASKLAGGTYEQYF.

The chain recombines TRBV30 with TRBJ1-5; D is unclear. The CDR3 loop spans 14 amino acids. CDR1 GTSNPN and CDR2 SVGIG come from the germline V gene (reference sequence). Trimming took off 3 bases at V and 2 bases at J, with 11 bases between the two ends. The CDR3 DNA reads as TGTGCCTGGAGCCGGAGAGGCCGCAATCAGCCCCAGCATTTT. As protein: CAWSRRGRNQPQHF.

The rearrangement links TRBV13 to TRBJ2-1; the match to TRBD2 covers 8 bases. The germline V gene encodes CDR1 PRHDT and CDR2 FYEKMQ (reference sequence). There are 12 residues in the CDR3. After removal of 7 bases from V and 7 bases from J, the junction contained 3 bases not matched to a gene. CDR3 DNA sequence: TGTGCCAGCACCCGGGGGGGAAATGAGCAGTTCTTC. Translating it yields CASTRGGNEQFF. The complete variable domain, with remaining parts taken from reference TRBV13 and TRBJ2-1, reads AAGVIQSPRHLIKEKRETATLKCYPIPRHDTVYWYQQGPGQDPQFLISFYEKMQSDKGSIPDRFSAQQFSDYHSELNMSSLELGDSALYFCASTRGGNEQFFGPGTRLTVL.

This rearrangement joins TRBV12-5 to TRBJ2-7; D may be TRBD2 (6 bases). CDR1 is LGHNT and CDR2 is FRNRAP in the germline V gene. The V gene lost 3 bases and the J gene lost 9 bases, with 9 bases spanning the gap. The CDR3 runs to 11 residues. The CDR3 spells CASGFLGGQYF. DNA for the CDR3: TGTGCTAGTGGTTTTCTGGGGGGGCAGTACTTC.

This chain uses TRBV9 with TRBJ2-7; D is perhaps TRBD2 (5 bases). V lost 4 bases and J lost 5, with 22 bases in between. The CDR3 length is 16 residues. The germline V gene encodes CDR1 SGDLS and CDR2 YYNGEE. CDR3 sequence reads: CASSLTISTGIDEQYF. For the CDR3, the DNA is TGTGCCAGCAGCTTAACTATTTCGACGGGGATCGACGAGCAGTACTTC.

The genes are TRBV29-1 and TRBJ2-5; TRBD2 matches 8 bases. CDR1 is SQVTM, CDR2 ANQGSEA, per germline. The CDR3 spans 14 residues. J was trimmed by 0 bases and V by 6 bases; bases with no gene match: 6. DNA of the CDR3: TGCAGCGTCGCCCCGGGAGGGTACCAAGAGACCCAGTACTTC. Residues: CSVAPGGYQETQYF.

The CDR3 loop is CASSYADSRGDYEQYF. In DNA form, the CDR3 reads TGTGCCAGCAGTTACGCCGACAGTCGAGGCGATTATGAGCAGTACTTC. This rearrangement joins TRBV6-5 to TRBJ2-7, with D maybe TRBD1 (5 bases). V shed 2 bases and J shed 7 bases, with 21 bases lying between them. The CDR3 extends over 16 amino acids. CDR1 and CDR2 (germline): MNHEY, SVGAGI.

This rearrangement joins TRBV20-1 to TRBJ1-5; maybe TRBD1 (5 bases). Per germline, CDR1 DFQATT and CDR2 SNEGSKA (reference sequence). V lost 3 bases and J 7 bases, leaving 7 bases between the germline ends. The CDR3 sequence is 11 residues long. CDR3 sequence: CSASGAQPQHF. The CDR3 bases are TGCAGTGCTAGTGGGGCGCAGCCCCAGCATTTT.

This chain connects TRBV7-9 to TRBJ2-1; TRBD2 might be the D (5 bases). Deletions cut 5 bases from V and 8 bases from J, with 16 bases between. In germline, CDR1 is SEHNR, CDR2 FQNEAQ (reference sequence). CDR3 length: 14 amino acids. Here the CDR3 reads CASSPRQISDEQFF. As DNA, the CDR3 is TGTGCCAGCAGCCCACGCCAAATTAGCGATGAGCAGTTCTTC.

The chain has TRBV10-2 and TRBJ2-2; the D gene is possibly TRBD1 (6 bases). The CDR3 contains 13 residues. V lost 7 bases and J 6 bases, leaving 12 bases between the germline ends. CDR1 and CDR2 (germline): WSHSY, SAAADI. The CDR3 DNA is TGCGCCAGCAACCCAGGGGCAGCCGGGGAGCTGTTTTTT. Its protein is CASNPGAAGELFF.

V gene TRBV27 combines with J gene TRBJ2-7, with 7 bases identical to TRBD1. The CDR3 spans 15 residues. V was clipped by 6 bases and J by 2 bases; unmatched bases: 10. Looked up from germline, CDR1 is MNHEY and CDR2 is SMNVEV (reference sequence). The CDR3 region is CASRVGTAITYEQYF. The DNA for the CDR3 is TGTGCCAGCAGGGTCGGGACAGCTATAACCTACGAGCAGTACTTC.

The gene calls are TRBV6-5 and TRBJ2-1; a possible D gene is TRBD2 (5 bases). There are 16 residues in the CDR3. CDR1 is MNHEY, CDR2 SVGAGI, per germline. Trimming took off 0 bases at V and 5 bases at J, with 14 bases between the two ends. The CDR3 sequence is CASSYSPNPLDNEQFF. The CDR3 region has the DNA TGTGCCAGCAGTTACTCTCCCAACCCACTAGACAATGAGCAGTTCTTC.

The CDR3 spells CASSLGGTYDEQYF. The CDR3 DNA reads as TGTGCCAGCAGCCTAGGGGGGACTTATGACGAGCAGTACTTC. The chain recombines TRBV9 with TRBJ2-7; D could derive from TRBD1 or TRBD2 (6 bases each). CDR3 length: 14 amino acids. Germline CDR1 SGDLS, CDR2 YYNGEE. V lost 4 bases to trimming and J lost 5 bases, with 16 bases between them.

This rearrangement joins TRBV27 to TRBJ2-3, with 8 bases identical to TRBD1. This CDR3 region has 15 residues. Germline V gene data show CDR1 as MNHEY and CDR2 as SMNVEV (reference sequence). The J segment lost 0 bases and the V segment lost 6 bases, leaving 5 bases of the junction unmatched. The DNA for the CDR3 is TGTGCCAGCAGCCGCTACAGGGGGAGCACAGATACGCAGTATTTT. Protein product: CASSRYRGSTDTQYF.

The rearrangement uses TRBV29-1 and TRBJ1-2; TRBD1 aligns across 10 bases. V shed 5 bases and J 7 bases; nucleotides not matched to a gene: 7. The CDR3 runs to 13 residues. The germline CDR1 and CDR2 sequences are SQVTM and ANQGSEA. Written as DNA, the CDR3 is TGCAGCGTTTCAGACAGGGGGCGTGTTGGCTACACCTTC. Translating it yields CSVSDRGRVGYTF.

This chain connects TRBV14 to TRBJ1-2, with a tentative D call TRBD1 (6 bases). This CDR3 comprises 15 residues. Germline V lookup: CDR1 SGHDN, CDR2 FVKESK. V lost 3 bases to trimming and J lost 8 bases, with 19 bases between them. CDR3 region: CASSHPGRTVRGYTF. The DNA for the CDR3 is TGTGCCAGCAGCCATCCCGGGCGGACAGTGCGCGGCTACACCTTC.

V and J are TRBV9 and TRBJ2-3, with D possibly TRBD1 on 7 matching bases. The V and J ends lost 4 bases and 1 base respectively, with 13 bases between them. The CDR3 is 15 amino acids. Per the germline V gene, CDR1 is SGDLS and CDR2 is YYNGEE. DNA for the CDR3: TGTGCCAGCAGCCTACCCAGGGGGGGCACAGATACGCAGTATTTT. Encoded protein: CASSLPRGGTDTQYF.

The CDR3 loop reads CASSSVGTGAGMNTEAFF. CDR3 sequence (DNA): TGCGCCAGCAGCTCCGTAGGGACAGGGGCGGGAATGAACACTGAAGCTTTCTTT. The rearrangement uses TRBV5-1 and TRBJ1-1, with TRBD1 identical over 10 bases. The CDR3 totals 18 residues. V dropped 3 bases and J dropped 0; count of bases not matched to a gene: 11. Germline CDR1 and CDR2: SGHRS and YFSETQ.

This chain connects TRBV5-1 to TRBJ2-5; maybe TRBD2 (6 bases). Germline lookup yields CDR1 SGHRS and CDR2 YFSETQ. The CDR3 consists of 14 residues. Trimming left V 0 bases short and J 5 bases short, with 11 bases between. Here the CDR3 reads CASSLGLVMETQYF. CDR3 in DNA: TGCGCCAGCAGCTTGGGACTAGTGATGGAGACCCAGTACTTC.

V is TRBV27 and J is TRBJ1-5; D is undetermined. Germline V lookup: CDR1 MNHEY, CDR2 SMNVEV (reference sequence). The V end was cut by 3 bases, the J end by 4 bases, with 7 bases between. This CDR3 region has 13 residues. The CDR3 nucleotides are TGTGCCAGCAGTTTGGCGGGGAATCAGCCCCAGCATTTT. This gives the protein CASSLAGNQPQHF.

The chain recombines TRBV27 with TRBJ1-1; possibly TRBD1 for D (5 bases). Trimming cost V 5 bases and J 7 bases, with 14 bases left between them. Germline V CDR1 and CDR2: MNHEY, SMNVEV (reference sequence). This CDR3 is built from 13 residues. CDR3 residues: CASSGGGGGEAFF. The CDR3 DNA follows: TGTGCCAGCAGTGGTGGGGGGGGAGGTGAAGCTTTCTTT.

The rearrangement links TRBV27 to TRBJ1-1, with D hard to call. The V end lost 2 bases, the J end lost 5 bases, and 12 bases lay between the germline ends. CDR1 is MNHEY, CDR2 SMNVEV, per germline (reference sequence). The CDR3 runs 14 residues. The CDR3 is CASSLHPGGTEAFF. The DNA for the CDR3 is TGTGCCAGCAGTTTACACCCCGGCGGTACTGAAGCTTTCTTT.

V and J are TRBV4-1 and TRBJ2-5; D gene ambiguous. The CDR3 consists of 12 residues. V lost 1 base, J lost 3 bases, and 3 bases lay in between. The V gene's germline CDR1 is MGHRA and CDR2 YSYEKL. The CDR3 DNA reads TGCGCCAGCAGCCAAGGAGAAGAGACCCAGTACTTC. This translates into CASSQGEETQYF.

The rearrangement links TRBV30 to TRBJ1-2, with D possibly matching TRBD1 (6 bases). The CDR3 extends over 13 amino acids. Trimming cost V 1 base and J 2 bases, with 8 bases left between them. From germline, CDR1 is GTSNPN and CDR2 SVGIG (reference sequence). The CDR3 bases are TGTGCCTGGAGTGCACAGGGAAACTATGGCTACACCTTC. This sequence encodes CAWSAQGNYGYTF.

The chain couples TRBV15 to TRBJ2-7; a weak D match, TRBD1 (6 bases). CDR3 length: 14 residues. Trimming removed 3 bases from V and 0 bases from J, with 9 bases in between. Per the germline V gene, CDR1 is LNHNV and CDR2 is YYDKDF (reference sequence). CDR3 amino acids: CATSSNRDSYEQYF. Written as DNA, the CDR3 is TGTGCCACCAGCAGTAACAGGGACTCCTACGAGCAGTACTTC. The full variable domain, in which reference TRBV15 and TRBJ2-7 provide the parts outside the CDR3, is DAMVIQNPRYQVTQFGKPVTLSCSQTLNHNVMYWYQQKSSQAPKLLFHYYDKDFNNEADTPDNFQSRRPNTSFCFLDIRSPGLGDTAMYLCATSSNRDSYEQYFGPGTRLTVT.

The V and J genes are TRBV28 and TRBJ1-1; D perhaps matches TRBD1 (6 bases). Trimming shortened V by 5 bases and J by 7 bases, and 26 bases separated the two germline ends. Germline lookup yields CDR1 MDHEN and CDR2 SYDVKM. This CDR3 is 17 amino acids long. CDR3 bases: TGTGCCAGCAGTCTAGGACAGCTCGTTCCAACGACCGGTGAAGCTTTCTTT. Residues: CASSLGQLVPTTGEAFF.

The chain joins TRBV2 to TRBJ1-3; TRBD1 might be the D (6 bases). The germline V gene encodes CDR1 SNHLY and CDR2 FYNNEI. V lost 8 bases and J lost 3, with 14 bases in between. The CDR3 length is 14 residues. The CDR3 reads CASAGQLNGNTIYF. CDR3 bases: TGTGCCAGCGCCGGACAGCTTAATGGAAACACCATATATTTT.